The present T cell receptor beta chain was sequenced within a study of T cells in Graves' hyperthyroidism and ophthalmopathy. Study-level findings and limits: The model's output predicted ophthalmopathy at a median of around 6.9 months prior to onset.

This clonotype was seen many times. The antigen remains undetermined. V was trimmed by 2 bases and J by 0 bases, leaving 4 bases between them. CDR3 size: 14 residues. TCR beta CDR3 regions were amplified from RNA. The primer set for the first-round RT-PCR of the TCR CDR3 was HTBI. MiXCR was run by TCRdb on the multiplex PCR reads, yielding one entry per CDR3 protein. Of 300,000 or so distinct CDR3 sequences listed, around a sixth are singletons. The study enrolled patients aged 18 to 65 with newly diagnosed hyperthyroidism of under 2 months' duration. Clinicians diagnosed patients from clinical symptoms, serum thyroxine and TRAb, thyroid ultrasound and orbital computed tomography.

V is TRBV12-3 or TRBV12-4 and J is TRBJ2-2; D is uncertain. Sequenced input: blood. The clonotype was recovered from a man younger than 45 with Graves' hyperthyroidism. The CDR3 sequence is CASSLPTNTGELFF. The CDR3 DNA follows: TGTGCCAGCAGTTTACCTACGAACACCGGGGAGCTGTTTTTT.